A single sample is the source of the 21 T cell receptor beta chains below, sequenced in a study of blood T cell repertoires in COVID-19. Using immunoSEQ multiplex PCR, the repertoire was profiled, and TCRdb retains in-frame clones only, with some absent. The sample lists about 180,000 clones, roughly three quarters occurring once. The source material was peripheral blood. All receptors derive from a woman older than 75 with COVID-19, enrolled during active disease.

To note about this clone: As the CDR3 is not closed by the conserved phenylalanine or tryptophan, this likely results from a read error. The limits of the CDR3 on the DNA are not certain, so only TCRdb's listed CDR3 is given. The rearrangement links TRBV3-1 (or the pseudogene TRBV3-2) to TRBJ1-1; the D call TRBD1 from the table was never checked on the DNA. Looked up from germline, CDR1 is LGHDT and CDR2 is YNNKEL (reference sequence). The CDR3 extends over 11 residues, inclusive of both ends. CDR3 sequence reads: CASSQVSPGIR.

This clone ranks as medium-sized. Other nucleotide sequences from this sample produce the same CDR3. The chain uses TRBV7-3 and TRBJ2-5; possibly TRBD1 for D (6 bases). CDR1 and CDR2 (germline): SGHTA, FQGTGA. The CDR3 contains 13 residues. V was pared by 0 bases and J by 4 bases, with 6 bases between. The chain's CDR3 is CASSLTGGETQYF. In nucleotides, the CDR3 is TGTGCCAGCAGCTTAACAGGGGGAGAGACCCAGTACTTC.

The J gene is TRBJ2-7, the V gene TRBV25-1; TRBD1 agrees at 9 bases. The V segment lost 6 bases and the J segment 3 bases; nucleotides outside the gene matches: 3. CDR1 is MGHDK and CDR2 is SYGVNS in the germline V gene. The CDR3 totals 13 residues. The CDR3 sequence is CASRGQGRYEQYF. DNA of the CDR3: TGTGCCAGCAGGGGACAGGGCCGCTACGAGCAGTACTTC.

The V gene is TRBV5-4, the J gene TRBJ2-3; 15 nucleotides agree with TRBD2. Per the germline V gene, CDR1 is SGHNT and CDR2 is YYREEE (reference sequence). The CDR3 length is 17 residues. Unmatched junction bases numbered 3, after V lost 3 bases and J lost 1 base. The CDR3 region has the DNA TGTGCCAGCAGCTCGGGACTAGCGGGGGGTGGCACAGATACGCAGTATTTT. This encodes CASSSGLAGGGTDTQYF.

The chain employs TRBV24-1 and TRBJ2-7, with TRBD1 identical over 11 bases. Unmatched junction bases numbered 4, after V lost 5 bases and J lost 2 bases. This CDR3 is 15 amino acids long. Germline V gene sequence: CDR1 KGHDR, CDR2 SFDVKD. The CDR3 nucleotides are TGTGCCACCAGTGCGGGGACAGGGGGACCCTACGAGCAGTACTTC. Translation gives CATSAGTGGPYEQYF.

The chain uses TRBV12-3 or TRBV12-4 and TRBJ1-4; 8 bases map to TRBD1. The V segment lost 3 bases and the J segment 8 bases; nucleotides outside the gene matches: 2. CDR3 length equals 13 residues. CDR3 sequence reads: CASSFTGGEKLFF. In nucleotides, the CDR3 is TGTGCCAGCAGTTTTACAGGGGGAGAAAAACTGTTTTTT.

This chain uses TRBV7-2 with TRBJ2-7, with 8 bases aligning to TRBD1. The V gene end was trimmed by 5 bases and the J gene end by 5 bases; junction bases not matched to a gene: 11. This CDR3 has 15 residues. CDR1 SGHTA and CDR2 FQGNSA come from the germline V gene. Here the CDR3 reads CASSPPRTGKHEQYF. DNA for the CDR3: TGTGCCAGCAGCCCTCCTAGGACAGGGAAACACGAGCAGTACTTC.

The V and J genes are TRBV27 and TRBJ2-5; TRBD1 matches at 7 bases. J gave up 3 bases and V 4 bases, and 5 bases lay outside the gene matches. Germline CDR1 is MNHEY and CDR2 is SMNVEV (reference sequence). The CDR3 consists of 14 residues. DNA of the CDR3: TGTGCCAGCAGTTACGTCGGGACAGAAGAGACCCAGTACTTC. Protein product: CASSYVGTEETQYF.

This sequence joins TRBV2 and TRBJ2-7; perhaps TRBD1 as D (5 bases). Per germline, CDR1 SNHLY and CDR2 FYNNEI. Trimming took off 2 bases at V and 3 bases at J, with 11 bases between the two ends. The CDR3 contains 14 residues. CDR3 region: CASSEQGFGYEQYF. In DNA, the CDR3 is TGTGCCAGCAGTGAACAGGGATTCGGCTACGAGCAGTACTTC.

This clone has ten or more counts. This chain uses TRBV19 with TRBJ1-2; TRBD1 is a possible D gene (5 bases). CDR3 size: 16 residues. Trimming removed 5 bases from V and 2 bases from J, with 18 bases in between. Germline CDR1 LNHDA, CDR2 SQIVND (reference sequence). The CDR3 sequence is CASSSPSDSKNYGYTF. CDR3 sequence (DNA): TGTGCCAGTAGTTCCCCCTCAGACAGTAAAAACTATGGCTACACCTTC.

Concerning this clone itself: This sample also contains other DNA sequences that code for the same CDR3. This chain uses TRBV6-1 with TRBJ2-7; 9 nucleotides line up with TRBD1. V trimming: 2 bases; J trimming: 2 bases; junction bases outside the gene matches: 4. The CDR3 is made up of 15 amino acids. Per the germline V gene, CDR1 is MNHNS and CDR2 is SASEGT. CDR3: CASSELGQGPYEQYF. The CDR3 DNA is TGTGCCAGCAGTGAACTGGGACAGGGTCCCTACGAGCAGTACTTC.

The chain carries TRBV30 and TRBJ2-7; 9 bases align to TRBD1. The CDR3 totals 16 residues. Germline V gene lookup returns CDR1 GTSNPN and CDR2 SVGIG (reference sequence). V shed 1 base, J shed 1 base, and the junction held 8 bases outside the gene matches. The CDR3 DNA sequence: TGTGCCTGGAGTGAGGGACAGGGCCTACGATCCTACGAGCAGTACTTC. Translated: CAWSEGQGLRSYEQYF.

The rearrangement links TRBV13 to TRBJ2-7; TRBD2 aligns across 10 bases. The CDR3 extends over 16 amino acids. V dropped 2 bases and J dropped 3; count of bases not matched to a gene: 7. Germline V CDR1 and CDR2: PRHDT, FYEKMQ (reference sequence). The CDR3: CASSLRSGGADYEQYF. In DNA, the CDR3 is TGTGCCAGCAGCTTACGCAGCGGGGGGGCCGACTACGAGCAGTACTTC.

CDR3: CASRPGSSYEQYF. CDR3 coding DNA: TGTGCCAGCAGACCTGGCAGCTCCTACGAGCAGTACTTC. This chain links TRBV7-9 with TRBJ2-7; D unresolved. Trimming cost V 6 bases and J 0 bases, with 9 bases left between them. The CDR3 extends over 13 amino acids. Germline V lookup: CDR1 SEHNR, CDR2 FQNEAQ (reference sequence).

The V and J genes are TRBV5-1 and TRBJ2-3; 10 bases agree with TRBD1. This CDR3 has 16 amino acids. Trimming removed 4 bases from V and 4 bases from J; junction bases left unmatched: 9. Germline V lookup: CDR1 SGHRS, CDR2 YFSETQ. CDR3 residues: CASSLNQGQGADTQYF. In DNA form, the CDR3 reads TGCGCCAGCAGCCTAAACCAAGGACAGGGGGCAGATACGCAGTATTTT.

The rearrangement uses TRBV2 and TRBJ1-5; D may be TRBD1 (5 bases). The V gene lost 8 bases and the J gene lost 0 bases, with 8 bases spanning the gap. Germline loops: CDR1 SNHLY, CDR2 FYNNEI. The CDR3 extends over 13 amino acids. As DNA, the CDR3 is TGTGCCAGCGGGGCTTTTAGCAATCAGCCCCAGCATTTT. Translation: CASGAFSNQPQHF.

The rearrangement links TRBV30 to TRBJ1-2, with a tentative D call TRBD1 (5 bases). The CDR3 has 11 residues. From germline, CDR1 is GTSNPN and CDR2 SVGIG (reference sequence). V dropped 2 bases and J dropped 8 bases, with 9 bases sitting between them. The DNA of the CDR3 is TGTGCCTGGAGTTGGGGGGGAGGCTACACCTTC. Protein product: CAWSWGGGYTF. Together with reference TRBV30 and TRBJ1-2, the CDR3 gives the full variable domain: SQTIHQWPATLVQPVGSPLSLECTVEGTSNPNLYWYRQAAGRGLQLLFYSVGIGQISSEVPQNLSASRPQDRQFILSSKKLLLSDSGFYLCAWSWGGGYTFGSGTRLTVV.

The chain links TRBV6-2 or TRBV6-3 to TRBJ2-1, with 11 nucleotides matching TRBD2. CDR3 size: 14 residues. Trimming took 0 bases from V and 10 from J; bases not matched to a gene: 2. Germline V gene data show CDR1 as MNHEY and CDR2 as SVGEGT. The CDR3 DNA is TGTGCCAGCAGTTACTCGGTAGCGGGGGGGGAGCAGTTCTTC. Its translation: CASSYSVAGGEQFF.

The rearrangement links TRBV4-3 to TRBJ1-2; D call uncertain. The ends were cut back, 0 bases at V and 8 bases at J, with 16 bases in the middle. Germline V lookup: CDR1 LGHNA, CDR2 YSLEER. This CDR3 spans 15 amino acids. Here the CDR3 reads CASSQDRTSLGGYTF. CDR3 nucleotide sequence: TGCGCCAGCAGCCAAGATCGGACTTCACTGGGAGGCTACACCTTC.

The chain uses TRBV5-4 and TRBJ2-2, with 8 bases lining up with TRBD1. Losses at the gene ends were 4 bases for V and 1 base for J; bases not matched to a gene: 3. The CDR3 is 15 amino acids. Germline CDR1 SGHNT, CDR2 YYREEE (reference sequence). The CDR3: CASSQGTGNTGELFF. CDR3 nucleotide sequence: TGTGCCAGCAGCCAAGGGACAGGGAACACCGGGGAGCTGTTTTTT.

This clone was detected a few times. This chain uses TRBV5-1 with TRBJ1-6; possible D gene TRBD1, 5 bases. This CDR3 is built from 17 residues. The ends were cut back, 4 bases at V and 9 bases at J, with 23 bases in the middle. CDR1 is SGHRS, CDR2 YFSETQ, per germline. CDR3 loop: CASSNPGSGAALSPLHF. CDR3 nucleotides: TGCGCCAGCAGCAATCCAGGGAGCGGGGCCGCACTTTCACCCCTCCACTTT.